What follows describes a single T cell receptor beta chain. Its antigen is unknown. This sample was included in a study of cytomegalovirus exposure and HLA in healthy donors. Regarding the study as a whole: Follow-up analysis found HLA locus-dependent TCR association rates, highest for DRB1 and lowest for HLA-C. For most TCR beta V segments, an earlier analysis put the productive rate at about 87% or about 30% of the time. A likely sequencing artifact accounted for one observed cluster of highly shared sequence variants.

The PCR made use of 60 Vbeta and 13 Jbeta primers. Measured with immunoSEQ multiplex PCR; TCRdb has only the in-frame clones, and not every one. The repertoire holds 150,000 to 200,000 clones, with more than 80% as singletons. The specimen was PBMCs. The receptor was isolated from a woman between 50 and 59 years old in good health and CMV-seropositive.

The CDR3 loop is CASSYASPGYGNTIYF. The CDR3 bases are TGTGCCAGCAGTTACGCCAGCCCAGGGTATGGAAACACCATATATTTT. The J gene is TRBJ1-3, the V gene TRBV6-6, with D possibly being TRBD1 (5 bases). CDR3 length equals 16 residues. In germline, CDR1 is MNHNY, CDR2 SVGAGI (reference sequence). Trimming cost V 2 bases and J 3 bases, with 14 bases left between them.